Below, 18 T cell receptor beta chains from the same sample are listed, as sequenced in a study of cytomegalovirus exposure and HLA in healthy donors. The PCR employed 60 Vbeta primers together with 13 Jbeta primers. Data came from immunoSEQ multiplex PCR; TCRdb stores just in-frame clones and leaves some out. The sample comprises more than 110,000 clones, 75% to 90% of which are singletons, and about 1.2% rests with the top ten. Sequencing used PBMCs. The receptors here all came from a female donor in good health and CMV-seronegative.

Written as DNA, the CDR3 is TGTGCCAGCAGTTCCACCCAGGGGTGGGAGACCCAGTACTTC. Amino acids: CASSSTQGWETQYF. The V gene is TRBV28, the J gene TRBJ2-5; tentatively, D is TRBD1 (6 bases). The ends were cut back, 4 bases at V and 5 bases at J, with 14 bases in the middle. This CDR3 is built from 14 residues. Per germline, CDR1 MDHEN and CDR2 SYDVKM.

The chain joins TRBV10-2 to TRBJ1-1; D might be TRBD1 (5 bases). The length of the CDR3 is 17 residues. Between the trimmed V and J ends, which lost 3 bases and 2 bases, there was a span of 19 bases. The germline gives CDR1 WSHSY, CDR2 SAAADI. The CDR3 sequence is CASSDGSAGPRNTEAFF. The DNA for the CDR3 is TGCGCCAGCAGTGACGGGTCGGCAGGGCCACGTAACACTGAAGCTTTCTTT.

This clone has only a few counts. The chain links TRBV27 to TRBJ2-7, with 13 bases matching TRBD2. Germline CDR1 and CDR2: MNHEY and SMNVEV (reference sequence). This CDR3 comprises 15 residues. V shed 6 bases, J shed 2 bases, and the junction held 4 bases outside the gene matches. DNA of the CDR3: TGTGCCAGCAGCCTAGGGACTAGCGGGGCCTACGAGCAGTACTTC. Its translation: CASSLGTSGAYEQYF.

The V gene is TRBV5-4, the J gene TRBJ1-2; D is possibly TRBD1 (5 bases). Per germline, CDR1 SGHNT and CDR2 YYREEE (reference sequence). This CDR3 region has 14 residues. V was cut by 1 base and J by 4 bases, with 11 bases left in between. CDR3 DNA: TGTGCCAGCAGCTTGATTACAGGAACCTATGGCTACACCTTC. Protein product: CASSLITGTYGYTF.

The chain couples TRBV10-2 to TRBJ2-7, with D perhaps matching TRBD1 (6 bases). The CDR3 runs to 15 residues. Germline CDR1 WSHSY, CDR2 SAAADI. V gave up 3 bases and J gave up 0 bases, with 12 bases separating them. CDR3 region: CASSDPGQSSYEQYF. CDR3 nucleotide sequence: TGCGCCAGCAGTGACCCGGGACAAAGCTCCTACGAGCAGTACTTC.

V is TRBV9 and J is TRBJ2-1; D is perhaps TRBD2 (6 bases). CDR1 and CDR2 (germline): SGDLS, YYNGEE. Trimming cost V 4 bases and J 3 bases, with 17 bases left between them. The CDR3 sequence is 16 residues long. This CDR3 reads CASSRVREVFYNEQFF. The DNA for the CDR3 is TGTGCCAGCAGCAGAGTGAGGGAGGTGTTCTACAATGAGCAGTTCTTC.

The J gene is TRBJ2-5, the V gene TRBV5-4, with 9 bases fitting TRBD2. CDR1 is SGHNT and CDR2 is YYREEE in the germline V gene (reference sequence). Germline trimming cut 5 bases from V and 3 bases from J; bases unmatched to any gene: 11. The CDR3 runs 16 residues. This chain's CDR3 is CASRSVELAGKETQYF. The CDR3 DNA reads TGTGCCAGCAGGTCGGTGGAACTAGCGGGCAAAGAGACCCAGTACTTC.

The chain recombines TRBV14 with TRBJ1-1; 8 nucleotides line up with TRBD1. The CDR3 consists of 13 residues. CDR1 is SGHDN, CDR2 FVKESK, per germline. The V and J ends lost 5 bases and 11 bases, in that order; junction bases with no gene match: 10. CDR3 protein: CASSSTGVRRAFF. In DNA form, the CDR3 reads TGTGCCAGCAGCTCGACAGGGGTGCGCAGGGCTTTCTTT.

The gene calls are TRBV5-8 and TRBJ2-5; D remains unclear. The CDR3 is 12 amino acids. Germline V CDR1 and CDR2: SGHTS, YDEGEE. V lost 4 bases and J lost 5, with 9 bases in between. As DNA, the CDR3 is TGTGCCAGCAGCCTCCCGGTGGAGACCCAGTACTTC. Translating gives CASSLPVETQYF. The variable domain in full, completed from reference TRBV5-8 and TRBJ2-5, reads EAGVTQSPTHLIKTRGQQATLRCSPISGHTSVYWYQQALGLGLQFLLWYDEGEERNRGNFPPRFSGRQFPNYSSELNVNALELEDSALYLCASSLPVETQYFGPGTRLLVL.

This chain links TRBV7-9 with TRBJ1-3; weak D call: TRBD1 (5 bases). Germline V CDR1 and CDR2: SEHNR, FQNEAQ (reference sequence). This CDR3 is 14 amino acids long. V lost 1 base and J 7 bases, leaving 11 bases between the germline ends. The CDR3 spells CASSLGVGANTIYF. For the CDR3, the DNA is TGTGCCAGCAGCTTAGGAGTTGGGGCGAACACCATATATTTT.

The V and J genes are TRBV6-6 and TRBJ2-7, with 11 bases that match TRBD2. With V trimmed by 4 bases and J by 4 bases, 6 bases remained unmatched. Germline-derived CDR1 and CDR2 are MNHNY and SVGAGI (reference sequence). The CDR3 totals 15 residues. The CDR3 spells CASSFLLAGAYEQYF. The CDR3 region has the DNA TGTGCCAGCAGTTTCCTACTAGCGGGAGCTTACGAGCAGTACTTC.

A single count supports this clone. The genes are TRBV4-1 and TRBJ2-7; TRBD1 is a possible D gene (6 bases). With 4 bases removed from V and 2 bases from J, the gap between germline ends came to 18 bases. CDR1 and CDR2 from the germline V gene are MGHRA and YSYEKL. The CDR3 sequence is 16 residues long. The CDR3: CASSPAFYDRTYEQYF. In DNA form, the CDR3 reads TGCGCCAGCAGCCCCGCCTTCTATGACAGGACCTACGAGCAGTACTTC.

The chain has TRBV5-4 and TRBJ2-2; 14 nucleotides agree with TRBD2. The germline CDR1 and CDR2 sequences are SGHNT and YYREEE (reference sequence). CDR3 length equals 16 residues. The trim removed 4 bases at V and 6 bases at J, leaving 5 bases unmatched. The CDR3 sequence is CASSIRLAGGAGELFF. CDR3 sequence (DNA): TGTGCCAGCAGCATTCGACTAGCGGGAGGGGCCGGGGAGCTGTTTTTT.

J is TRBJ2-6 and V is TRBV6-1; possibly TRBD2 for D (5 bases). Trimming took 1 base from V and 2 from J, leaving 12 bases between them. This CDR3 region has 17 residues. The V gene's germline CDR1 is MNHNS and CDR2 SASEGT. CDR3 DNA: TGTGCCAGCAGTGAAGGGAGCCTCGGGGCTGGGGCCAACGTCCTGACTTTC. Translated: CASSEGSLGAGANVLTF.

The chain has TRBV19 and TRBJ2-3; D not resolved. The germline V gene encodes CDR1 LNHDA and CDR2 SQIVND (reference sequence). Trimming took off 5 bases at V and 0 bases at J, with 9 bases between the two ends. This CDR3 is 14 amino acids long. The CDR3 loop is CASSEALSTDTQYF. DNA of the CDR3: TGTGCCAGTAGTGAAGCCCTTAGCACAGATACGCAGTATTTT.

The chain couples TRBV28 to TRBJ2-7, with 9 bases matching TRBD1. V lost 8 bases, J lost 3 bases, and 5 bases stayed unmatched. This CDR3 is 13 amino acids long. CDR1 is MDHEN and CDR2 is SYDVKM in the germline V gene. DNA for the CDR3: TGTGCCAGCGGACAGGGGAGTTACTACGAGCAGTACTTC. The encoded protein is CASGQGSYYEQYF. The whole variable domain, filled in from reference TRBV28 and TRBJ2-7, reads DVKVTQSSRYLVKRTGEKVFLECVQDMDHENMFWYRQDPGLGLRLIYFSYDVKMKEKGDIPEGYSVSREKKERFSLILESASTNQTSMYLCASGQGSYYEQYFGPGTRLTVT.

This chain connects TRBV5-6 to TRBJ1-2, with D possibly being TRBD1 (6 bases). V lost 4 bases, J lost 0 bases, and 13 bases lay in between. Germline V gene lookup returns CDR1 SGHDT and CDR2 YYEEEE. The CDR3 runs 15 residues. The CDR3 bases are TGTGCCAGCAGCCAGAGGGGGAACGCTAACTATGGCTACACCTTC. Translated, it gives CASSQRGNANYGYTF. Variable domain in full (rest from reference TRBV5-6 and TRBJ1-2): DAGVTQSPTHLIKTRGQQVTLRCSPKSGHDTVSWYQQALGQGPQFIFQYYEEEERQRGNFPDRFSGHQFPNYSSELNVNALLLGDSALYLCASSQRGNANYGYTFGSGTRLTVV.

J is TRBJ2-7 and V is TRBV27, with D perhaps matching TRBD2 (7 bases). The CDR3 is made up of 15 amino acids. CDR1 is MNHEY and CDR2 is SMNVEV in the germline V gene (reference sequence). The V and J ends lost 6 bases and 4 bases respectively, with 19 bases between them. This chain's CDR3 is CASRIRGARGYEQYF. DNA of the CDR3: TGTGCCAGCAGGATCCGGGGGGCCAGGGGATACGAGCAGTACTTC.